Listed here are 21 T cell receptor beta chains from one sample, sequenced in a study of blood T cell repertoires in COVID-19. Sequenced by immunoSEQ multiplex PCR; TCRdb stores in-frame clones only, minus some. The sample carries roughly 290,000 clones, roughly 86% recorded once. The sequenced sample was peripheral blood. The receptors here all came from a woman in her forties or fifties who had recovered from COVID-19.

The chain has TRBV3-1 (or the pseudogene TRBV3-2) and TRBJ2-6, with D perhaps TRBD1 (5 bases). In germline, CDR1 is LGHDT, CDR2 YNNKEL (reference sequence). Trimming stripped 4 bases from V and 15 bases from J, with 19 bases between. The CDR3 has 14 amino acids. The CDR3 region is CASSRNMGQIRLTF. The CDR3 DNA reads TGTGCCAGCAGCCGCAACATGGGGCAGATCCGCCTGACTTTC.

The rearrangement uses TRBV5-1 and TRBJ1-1; TRBD1 matches at 10 bases. Germline V gene lookup returns CDR1 SGHRS and CDR2 YFSETQ. V dropped 4 bases and J dropped 2; count of bases not matched to a gene: 5. The CDR3 extends over 15 amino acids. CDR3 in amino acids: CASSLGQGVNTEAFF. CDR3 nucleotides: TGCGCCAGCAGCCTAGGACAGGGGGTAAACACTGAAGCTTTCTTT.

The chain uses TRBV19 and TRBJ1-5, with D uncertain. CDR3 length: 14 residues. Germline assignment: CDR1 LNHDA and CDR2 SQIVND (reference sequence). Trimming shortened V by 9 bases and J by 2 bases, and 14 bases separated the two germline ends. Here the CDR3 reads CASSQVYGNQPQHF. CDR3 in DNA: TGTGCCAGCTCGCAGGTCTATGGCAATCAGCCCCAGCATTTT.

The gene calls are TRBV27 and TRBJ2-7; 10 positions match TRBD2. Germline V lookup: CDR1 MNHEY, CDR2 SMNVEV (reference sequence). V was clipped by 3 bases and J by 9 bases; unmatched bases: 11. The length of the CDR3 is 15 residues. The CDR3 sequence: CASSFGGLAAQGQYF. The CDR3 DNA follows: TGTGCCAGCAGTTTTGGTGGACTAGCGGCGCAGGGGCAGTACTTC.

The chain links TRBV30 to TRBJ1-3; possibly TRBD1 for D (6 bases). Trimming stripped 5 bases from V and 3 bases from J, with 14 bases between. Germline-derived CDR1 and CDR2 are GTSNPN and SVGIG (reference sequence). The CDR3 runs to 14 residues. CDR3 in amino acids: CAWGGLTGGNTIYF. The CDR3 region has the DNA TGTGCCTGGGGAGGGCTGACAGGTGGAAACACCATATATTTT.

This clone occurred a few times. The V call is TRBV27, the J call TRBJ2-1; TRBD2 might be the D (5 bases). This CDR3 region has 14 residues. V was pared by 3 bases and J by 10 bases, with 16 bases between. Per the germline V gene, CDR1 is MNHEY and CDR2 is SMNVEV (reference sequence). CDR3 nucleotide sequence: TGTGCCAGCAGTTTGCTCCGGACCCCGGGGGAGCAGTTCTTC. It is translated as CASSLLRTPGEQFF.

J is TRBJ2-5 and V is TRBV25-1, with TRBD2 identical over 7 bases. This CDR3 contains 16 residues. Germline assignment: CDR1 MGHDK and CDR2 SYGVNS. J was trimmed by 4 bases and V by 5 bases; bases with no gene match: 13. Here the CDR3 reads CASSSRPGTTGETQYF. The CDR3, as DNA: TGTGCCAGCAGTTCCCGCCCGGGGACTACCGGAGAGACCCAGTACTTC.

Written as DNA, the CDR3 is TGCAGCGTACGCGCGTTTTTGAACACTGAAGCTTTCTTT. This encodes CSVRAFLNTEAFF. This rearrangement joins TRBV29-1 to TRBJ1-1; no clear D. This CDR3 has 13 amino acids. V shed 6 bases and J shed 0 bases, with 11 bases lying between them. Germline V lookup: CDR1 SQVTM, CDR2 ANQGSEA.

The chain couples TRBV19 to TRBJ2-7; tentative D call: TRBD2 (5 bases). Looked up from germline, CDR1 is LNHDA and CDR2 is SQIVND (reference sequence). Trimming shortened V by 3 bases and J by 2 bases, and 11 bases separated the two germline ends. This CDR3 has 14 residues. The CDR3, as DNA: TGTGCCAGTAGTATCGCGGACGGGACCTACGAGCAGTACTTC. Translation: CASSIADGTYEQYF.

The CDR3 DNA follows: TGTGCCAGCAGCCAAGATCCACTAGCAGACACAGATACGCAGTATTTT. It codes for CASSQDPLADTDTQYF. This chain connects TRBV3-1 (or the pseudogene TRBV3-2) to TRBJ2-3; maybe TRBD2 (6 bases). Germline loops: CDR1 LGHDT, CDR2 YNNKEL (reference sequence). The V and J ends lost 0 bases and 2 bases respectively, with 12 bases between them. CDR3 size: 16 residues.

Of note for this clone: One end of the junction fails to match germline, which may point to a read error. This chain links TRBV28 with TRBJ1-1, with D perhaps matching TRBD1 (6 bases). Germline CDR1 reads MDHEN; CDR2 reads SYDVKM. The CDR3 length is 12 residues. The CDR3 spells CASRLDRSRPDF. The DNA of the CDR3 is TGTGCCAGCAGACTCGACAGGAGCCGCCCGGATTTT.

V is TRBV30 and J is TRBJ2-1; tentative D call: TRBD2 (5 bases). V lost 0 bases and J 8 bases, leaving 8 bases between the germline ends. Germline assignment: CDR1 GTSNPN and CDR2 SVGIG (reference sequence). CDR3 length: 12 amino acids. The CDR3 DNA sequence: TGTGCCTGGAGTGTTCGGGGAGATGAGCAGTTCTTC. This codes for CAWSVRGDEQFF.

A note on this clone: Compared with germline, one end of the junction differs, possibly owing to a read error. The chain carries TRBV7-7 and TRBJ2-4, with TRBD1 as a possible D gene (6 bases). Germline CDR1 is SSHAT and CDR2 is FNYEAQ (reference sequence). This CDR3 is built from 13 residues. The CDR3 sequence: CASSLAPGDIQYF. The CDR3 DNA follows: TGTGCTAGCAGCTTAGCCCCAGGGGACATTCAGTACTTC.

Written as DNA, the CDR3 is TGTGCCAGCAGTCCGCATATCGACTCTTTCTACGAGCAGTACTTC. It encodes CASSPHIDSFYEQYF. J is TRBJ2-7 and V is TRBV27; no clear D gene. V was shortened by 5 bases and J by 3 bases, with 17 bases between the two germline ends. This CDR3 has 15 residues. Germline V gene sequence: CDR1 MNHEY, CDR2 SMNVEV (reference sequence).

V gene TRBV4-3 combines with J gene TRBJ2-7; TRBD2 matches 7 bases. After removal of 4 bases from V and 3 bases from J, the junction contained 6 bases not matched to a gene. Germline V gene sequence: CDR1 LGHNA, CDR2 YSLEER. This CDR3 has 14 amino acids. The CDR3 DNA is TGCGCCAGCAGCCGAAACCGGGGGGTCTACGAGCAGTACTTC. Protein sequence: CASSRNRGVYEQYF.

The rearrangement joins TRBV4-1 to TRBJ2-7; the match to TRBD2 covers 8 bases. The germline V gene has CDR1 MGHRA and CDR2 YSYEKL. This CDR3 region has 15 residues. Trimming cost V 3 bases and J 4 bases; bases outside gene matches: 8. The chain's CDR3 is CASSQTPAGGYEQYF. In DNA, the CDR3 is TGCGCCAGCAGCCAGACCCCTGCGGGGGGTTACGAGCAGTACTTC.

This rearrangement joins TRBV7-2 to TRBJ2-4; 7 nucleotides agree with TRBD1. The CDR3 length is 13 residues. The trim removed 5 bases at V and 3 bases at J, leaving 1 base unmatched. Germline loops: CDR1 SGHTA, CDR2 FQGNSA. The CDR3 bases are TGTGCCAGCAGCCGGGACAGCAAAAACATTCAGTACTTC. This codes for CASSRDSKNIQYF.

This sequence joins TRBV20-1 and TRBJ2-5, with D unclear. Trimming left V 6 bases short and J 5 bases short, with 10 bases between. The CDR3 has 11 residues. CDR1 DFQATT and CDR2 SNEGSKA come from the germline V gene (reference sequence). The DNA for the CDR3 is TGCAGTGCCCATTCGAGCGAGACCCAGTACTTC. Translated: CSAHSSETQYF.

The chain links TRBV5-1 to TRBJ2-5; 12 nucleotides align to TRBD2. The CDR3 spans 18 residues. The germline CDR1 and CDR2 sequences are SGHRS and YFSETQ. Trimming removed 0 bases from V and 6 bases from J; junction bases left unmatched: 12. Written as DNA, the CDR3 is TGCGCCAGCAGCTTGGCTCTAGCGGGGGGGCCTTTGGCGAAGACCCAGTACTTC. It translates to CASSLALAGGPLAKTQYF.

The chain carries TRBV3-1 (or the pseudogene TRBV3-2) and TRBJ2-1; 10 bases fit TRBD2. Germline assignment: CDR1 LGHDT and CDR2 YNNKEL (reference sequence). Unmatched junction bases numbered 6, after V lost 1 base and J lost 9 bases. This CDR3 has 15 amino acids. CDR3 sequence (DNA): TGTGCCAGCAGCCAAGGTCTAGCGGGGGCGGTTGAGCAGTTCTTC. Residues: CASSQGLAGAVEQFF.

The rearrangement joins TRBV12-3 or TRBV12-4 to TRBJ1-1, with no clear D. The CDR3 loop spans 12 amino acids. V lost 4 bases and J lost 10, with 13 bases in between. The CDR3 region is CASSSDTRRAFF. CDR3 in DNA: TGTGCCAGCAGTTCAGACACCCGAAGAGCTTTCTTT.